This T cell receptor (beta chain) was sequenced in a study of blood T cell repertoires in COVID-19. Produced via immunoSEQ multiplex PCR; TCRdb's table is partial and in-frame only. The top ten hold under 9% of the sample, which has around 250,000 clones, around 90% seen once. Unmatched junction bases numbered 8, after V lost 0 bases and J lost 4 bases. The germline gives CDR1 MGHRA, CDR2 YSYEKL. CDR3 length: 16 amino acids. The receptor was isolated from a woman aged 70-85 years with active or convalescent COVID-19. The sequencing input was peripheral blood. V is TRBV4-1 and J is TRBJ1-2; 7 bases align to TRBD1. The CDR3 sequence: CASSQEPGQEFYGYTF. Written as DNA, the CDR3 is TGCGCCAGCAGCCAAGAACCCGGACAGGAGTTCTATGGCTACACCTTC.